These 21 T cell receptor beta chains were sequenced from one sample in a study of blood T cells in healthy people across ages. Primed by a sample-barcoded 5' primer and a J-beta primer mix, a second PCR proceeded for roughly 7 to 12 cycles. TCRdb called the 5' RACE reads again in MiXCR, with one record for every CDR3 protein. The table has about a million distinct CDR3 sequences, roughly 50% seen once. The sample consisted of blood. Receptors originate from a woman aged 60-75 years in good health.

This clonotype was detected only once. This sequence may be a read error, since a much larger clone differs from it by one base. The chain carries TRBV5-6 and TRBJ1-2; tentatively, D is TRBD1 (6 bases). The V end was cut by 4 bases, the J end by 8 bases, with 15 bases between. The CDR3 extends over 13 amino acids. Germline loops: CDR1 SGHDT, CDR2 YYEEEE. As DNA, the CDR3 is TGTGCCAGCAGCGTCGGACAGATGCGCGGCTACACCTTC. This translates into CASSVGQMRGYTF.

V is TRBV4-3 and J is TRBJ2-2; unclear D gene. The CDR3 is 14 amino acids. Trimming took off 3 bases at V and 5 bases at J, with 10 bases between the two ends. Germline assignment: CDR1 LGHNA and CDR2 YSLEER. CDR3 DNA: TGCGCCAGCAGCCACGGACCCCGAACCGGGGAGCTGTTTTTT. Protein: CASSHGPRTGELFF.

The chain carries TRBV2 and TRBJ2-3, with 8 bases identical to TRBD2. The trim removed 6 bases at V and 2 bases at J, leaving 4 bases unmatched. Germline V CDR1 and CDR2: SNHLY, FYNNEI. CDR3 size: 14 residues. In nucleotides, the CDR3 is TGTGCCAGCAGCGATAGCGGGATCACAGATACGCAGTATTTT. Encoded protein: CASSDSGITDTQYF.

The chain is built from TRBV5-1 and TRBJ1-1; 8 nucleotides match TRBD1. The germline V gene has CDR1 SGHRS and CDR2 YFSETQ. V gave up 7 bases and J gave up 6 bases; unmatched junction bases: 11. CDR3 length equals 14 residues. CDR3 DNA sequence: TGCGCCAGCTCAAGGGGGACAGGCATATCTGAAGCTTTCTTT. Protein sequence: CASSRGTGISEAFF.

V and J are TRBV6-4 and TRBJ2-5, with D maybe TRBD2 (5 bases). Germline CDR1 MRHNA, CDR2 SNTAGT. The V end lost 6 bases, the J end lost 2 bases, and 10 bases lay between the germline ends. The CDR3 contains 13 residues. The CDR3 here is CASSPGMQETQYF. The DNA of the CDR3 is TGTGCCAGCAGCCCCGGGATGCAAGAGACCCAGTACTTC.

The CDR3 sequence: CASSFRDLMGRYEQYF. The DNA for the CDR3 is TGTGCCAGCAGTTTCCGTGATCTCATGGGACGTTACGAGCAGTACTTC. The chain has TRBV28 and TRBJ2-4; D is perhaps TRBD1 or TRBD2 (5 bases each). The J call may not be correct, given that the DNA end is closer to TRBJ2-7. Germline CDR1 and CDR2: MDHEN and SYDVKM. The CDR3 extends over 16 amino acids.

The V and J genes are TRBV28 and TRBJ2-7, with 8 bases lining up with TRBD1. Germline CDR1 is MDHEN and CDR2 is SYDVKM. The V segment lost 6 bases and the J segment 5 bases; nucleotides outside the gene matches: 6. CDR3 size: 13 residues. CDR3 nucleotide sequence: TGTGCCAGCAGCCCGGGACAGGTTCACGAGCAGTACTTC. Its translation is CASSPGQVHEQYF.

To note about this clonotype: Compared with germline, one end of the junction differs, possibly owing to a read error. This chain joins TRBV29-1 and TRBJ2-7; D gene unclear. There are 10 residues in the CDR3. Germline CDR1 is SQVTM and CDR2 is ANQGSEA. The chain's CDR3 is CCVGDYEQYF. The CDR3 DNA reads TGCTGCGTTGGAGACTACGAGCAGTACTTC.

V gene TRBV6-5 combines with J gene TRBJ1-2; weak D call: TRBD1 (5 bases). Trimming cost V 6 bases and J 4 bases, with 12 bases left between them. CDR1 MNHEY and CDR2 SVGAGI come from the germline V gene. The CDR3 has 13 amino acids. The CDR3 here is CASSPQAPYGYTF. CDR3 sequence (DNA): TGTGCCAGCAGCCCACAGGCCCCCTATGGCTACACCTTC.

The chain combines TRBV5-1 with TRBJ2-7, with D possibly TRBD1 on 6 matching bases. This CDR3 comprises 15 residues. The germline V and J ends were trimmed by 7 bases and 2 bases, with 19 bases remaining between them. From germline, CDR1 is SGHRS and CDR2 YFSETQ. The CDR3 nucleotides are TGCGCCAGCTCCAAACAGGGATTGGGAGCCTACGAGCAGTACTTC. Protein sequence: CASSKQGLGAYEQYF.

This chain connects TRBV6-1 to TRBJ2-5, with a tentative D call TRBD1 (6 bases). The better agreement between TRBJ2-7 and the DNA end casts doubt on the J call. The CDR3 covers 15 residues. The V gene's germline CDR1 is MNHNS and CDR2 SASEGT. The CDR3 region is CASSGGHGGAYEQYF. The CDR3 DNA reads TGTGCCAGCAGTGGGGGACACGGAGGAGCCTACGAGCAGTACTTC.

The CDR3 spells CASRPGGSYEQYF. The CDR3 DNA is TGTGCCAGCAGGCCAGGGGGGTCCTACGAGCAGTACTTC. The chain carries TRBV12-3 or TRBV12-4 and TRBJ2-7; possible D gene TRBD1, 7 bases. The V end lost 6 bases, the J end lost 1 base, and 10 bases lay between the germline ends. CDR3 length: 13 amino acids.

The chain couples TRBV20-1 to TRBJ2-1, with 8 bases fitting TRBD2. CDR3 length: 14 residues. CDR1 is DFQATT and CDR2 is SNEGSKA in the germline V gene (reference sequence). Losses at the gene ends were 1 base for V and 6 bases for J; bases not matched to a gene: 5. The CDR3 nucleotides are TGCAGTGCTAGAGGAGGACTAGCAACCAATGAGCAGTTCTTC. It codes for CSARGGLATNEQFF.

V gene TRBV20-1 combines with J gene TRBJ2-5; 7 positions agree with TRBD1. The CDR3 consists of 13 residues. Per the germline V gene, CDR1 is DFQATT and CDR2 is SNEGSKA (reference sequence). J was trimmed by 3 bases and V by 4 bases; bases with no gene match: 5. CDR3 nucleotide sequence: TGCAGTGCTACTCGACAGGGTGAAGAGACCCAGTACTTC. As protein: CSATRQGEETQYF.

The chain employs TRBV6-5 and TRBJ2-2; the D is unclear. Germline CDR1 reads MNHEY; CDR2 reads SVGAGI. V was pared by 5 bases and J by 0 bases, with 10 bases between. This CDR3 has 15 amino acids. CDR3 protein: CASSTRPTNTGELFF. The CDR3, as DNA: TGTGCCAGCAGTACAAGGCCGACGAACACCGGGGAGCTGTTTTTT.

Turning to this clonotype: At one of its ends the junction is not consistent with the germline gene, which may arise from a read error. CDR3 bases: TGCAGCGTTGACATTAGACAGAACAATGAGCGGTTCTTC. As protein: CSVDIRQNNERFF. The V call is TRBV29-1, the J call TRBJ2-1, with a possible D match to TRBD1 (5 bases). Germline lookup yields CDR1 SQVTM and CDR2 ANQGSEA. The length of the CDR3 is 13 residues.

The chain joins TRBV7-9 to TRBJ1-1, with a possible D match to TRBD1 (5 bases). V lost 8 bases, J lost 1 base, and 17 bases lay in between. The CDR3 loop spans 15 amino acids. From germline, CDR1 is SEHNR and CDR2 FQNEAQ (reference sequence). CDR3 nucleotide sequence: TGTGCCAGCTCGGGGGGTGCCGGGACGAACACTGAAGCTTTCTTT. Its protein product is CASSGGAGTNTEAFF.

The J gene is TRBJ2-1, the V gene TRBV27; 9 nucleotides line up with TRBD2. Losses at the gene ends were 8 bases for V and 4 bases for J; bases not matched to a gene: 15. Germline V lookup: CDR1 MNHEY, CDR2 SMNVEV (reference sequence). This CDR3 is built from 17 residues. CDR3: CASAVHSGRRRYNEQFF. CDR3 nucleotides: TGTGCCAGCGCCGTCCATAGCGGGAGAAGACGATACAATGAGCAGTTCTTC.

This rearrangement joins TRBV12-3 or TRBV12-4 to TRBJ2-7, with 11 bases fitting TRBD1. The CDR3 is 16 amino acids. The J segment lost 2 bases and the V segment lost 10 bases, leaving 13 bases of the junction unmatched. CDR3: CATTPGQGDSPYEQYF. In DNA form, the CDR3 reads TGTGCCACCACCCCGGGACAGGGGGATTCCCCCTACGAGCAGTACTTC.

The sample holds one count of this clonotype. A clone one base away is much larger, so this may be a read error. This chain connects TRBV29-1 to TRBJ2-5, with D perhaps matching TRBD2 (5 bases). The germline V gene encodes CDR1 SQVTM and CDR2 ANQGSEA. V lost 4 bases and J lost 11, with 17 bases in between. The CDR3 is made up of 12 amino acids. The CDR3 nucleotides read TGCAGCGTTGGCCTAGACTACAATGAGCAGTACTTC. Translated: CSVGLDYNEQYF.

In the case of this clonotype: The junction shows a germline mismatch at one end, possibly a read error. This chain joins TRBV7-9 and TRBJ2-7, with 8 bases aligning to TRBD2. CDR1 and CDR2 (germline): SEHNR, FQNEAQ (reference sequence). This CDR3 has 17 amino acids. CDR3 in DNA: TGTGCCAGCAGCTTAGGGGATGGCGGGAGGATCTCCGACGAGCAGTACTTC. It specifies CASSLGDGGRISDEQYF.